This T cell receptor beta chain was captured in a study of T cells in localized non-small cell lung cancer. General study points: Researchers found a median approximately 60 of the top 100 tumor clones in adjacent lung.

Method: immunoSEQ multiplex PCR; TCRdb's copy keeps in-frame clones and lacks some. Among 30,000 to 45,000 clones listed, over 70% were seen once. As regards this clone: Its antigen is unidentified.

Sequencing was performed on peripheral blood, taken before any cancer treatment. The clonotype was recovered from a woman aged 40-69 years with stage I lung adenocarcinoma.

As DNA, the CDR3 is TGTGCCAGCTCACCGAGAAACTCAGGGTTTATCGTTTCGGCTTTCTTT. It codes for CASSPRNSGFIVSAFF. This chain uses TRBV18 with TRBJ1-1; perhaps TRBD1 as D (5 bases). From germline, CDR1 is KGHSH and CDR2 LQKENI. V gave up 3 bases and J gave up 11 bases, with 25 bases separating them. There are 16 residues in the CDR3.